A single T cell receptor (beta chain) is shown here with its context. Its antigen is undetermined. A 5'RACE template switching approach incorporating UMIs was used to make TCR beta cDNA. TCRdb reanalyzed the 5' RACE reads, giving one entry per CDR3 protein sequence and no DNA. Seen in this sample are about 180,000 distinct CDR3 sequences; the ten most common clones hold 20% to 25%. The data were taken from a study of T cells expressing NK-cell markers. Looking at the study overall: Among eight sequenced donors, seven carried HCMV seropositivity while one was seronegative.

This CDR3 is built from 16 residues. In germline, CDR1 is PRHDT, CDR2 FYEKMQ (reference sequence). Study results and caveats: Clones of NKG2C+ T cells that had expanded were of unclear HCMV specificity. In about six donors, dominant CD3+CD56+NKG2C+ clonotypes ranked among the top 10 CD8+ clonotypes.

V gene TRBV13 combines with J gene TRBJ2-5. The sample was blood T cells: a sorted CD56 or NKG2C T cell subset, CD4+ or CD8+ T cells, or bulk PBMC T cells (not recorded which). The receptor comes from a man aged 18 to 69 in good health. The CDR3 is CASSMGLAGFQETQYF.